This TCR beta chain was retrieved from a study of T cell changes during pregnancy in multiple sclerosis. Trimming cost V 5 bases and J 3 bases; bases outside gene matches: 8. The CDR3 spans 15 residues. CDR1 is MGHDK, CDR2 SYGVNS, per germline. Generated by immunoSEQ multiplex PCR, the TCRdb table keeps only in-frame clones and is missing some. The sample yields fewer than 80,000 clones, about 94% seen once. This chain uses TRBV25-1 with TRBJ2-7; TRBD1 matches at 9 bases. Sequences were derived from CD4+ T cells from peripheral blood mononuclear cells, sampled after pregnancy. The TCR comes from a female donor with multiple sclerosis, enrolled in a pregnancy study. The CDR3 nucleotides read TGTGCCAGCAGTACCGTGGGACAGGGAGACTACGAGCAGTACTTC. It is translated as CASSTVGQGDYEQYF.